These 15 T cell receptor beta chains share one sample of origin, sequenced in a study of early T cells in non-severe SARS-CoV-2 infection. TCRdb reanalysed the 5' RACE reads using MiXCR and keeps one entry per CDR3 protein. This table has nearly 55,000 distinct CDR3 sequences, about 7.7% appearing once. Sequencing was performed on whole blood, taken at baseline. The receptors shown here come from an adult who was a healthcare worker with PCR-confirmed SARS-CoV-2 infection or an uninfected control (not recorded which).

The sample holds many counts of this clonotype. CDR3 sequence: CASRPEGYYEQYF. The CDR3, as DNA: TGTGCCAGCAGGCCAGAGGGTTACTACGAGCAGTACTTC. The chain uses TRBV2 and TRBJ2-7; the D gene is possibly TRBD2 (5 bases). This CDR3 has 13 amino acids. The germline gives CDR1 SNHLY, CDR2 FYNNEI. Deletions cut 6 bases from V and 3 bases from J, with 12 bases between.

Ten or more counts support this clonotype. The chain uses TRBV29-1 and TRBJ2-7, with 10 nucleotides matching TRBD1. Germline V gives CDR1 SQVTM, CDR2 ANQGSEA. The CDR3 is 15 amino acids. Germline trimming cut 1 base from V and 4 bases from J; bases unmatched to any gene: 7. The CDR3, as DNA: TGCAGCGTTGAAGGAGTTGGGGGACAGGGGTACGAGCAGTACTTC. Amino acid sequence: CSVEGVGGQGYEQYF.

This clonotype came up a few times. This chain joins TRBV2 and TRBJ1-2; 7 bases are shared with TRBD1. Germline CDR1 and CDR2: SNHLY and FYNNEI. CDR3 length: 15 amino acids. Losses at the gene ends were 6 bases for V and 2 bases for J; bases not matched to a gene: 9. For the CDR3, the DNA is TGTGCCAGCAGCGCGACTGGACAGGCGAACTATGGCTACACCTTC. It translates to CASSATGQANYGYTF.

This clonotype appeared a few times. This chain uses TRBV7-9 with TRBJ2-7, with 9 bases matching TRBD2. The V gene end was trimmed by 5 bases and the J gene end by 2 bases; junction bases not matched to a gene: 7. CDR3 length: 15 residues. Germline loops: CDR1 SEHNR, CDR2 FQNEAQ (reference sequence). The CDR3 reads CASSPIAGEAYEQYF. The DNA for the CDR3 is TGTGCCAGCAGCCCAATAGCGGGAGAAGCCTACGAGCAGTACTTC.

The chain is built from TRBV28 and TRBJ1-1, with 8 bases identical to TRBD1. Unmatched junction bases numbered 4, after V lost 5 bases and J lost 2 bases. The CDR3 runs to 14 residues. CDR1 is MDHEN and CDR2 is SYDVKM in the germline V gene. In DNA, the CDR3 is TGTGCCAGCAGTCCAGACAGGGGAAACACTGAAGCTTTCTTT. Translation: CASSPDRGNTEAFF.

This clonotype was picked up many times. The chain carries TRBV12-3 or TRBV12-4 and TRBJ2-7; D might be TRBD2 (6 bases). The V and J ends lost 3 bases and 6 bases respectively, with 15 bases between them. This CDR3 has 14 amino acids. The CDR3 protein is CASSFSGGTAEQYF. The CDR3 coding sequence is TGTGCCAGCAGTTTCTCGGGCGGGACTGCCGAGCAGTACTTC.

The chain couples TRBV12-3 or TRBV12-4 to TRBJ2-5, with a possible D match to TRBD1 (5 bases). The V gene lost 3 bases and the J gene lost 5 bases, with 7 bases spanning the gap. The CDR3 runs to 12 residues. CDR3 protein: CASSFYRETQYF. As DNA, the CDR3 is TGTGCCAGCAGTTTTTACAGGGAGACCCAGTACTTC.

This chain joins TRBV7-2 and TRBJ2-7, with D possibly matching TRBD2 (6 bases). The V end was cut by 1 base, the J end by 2 bases, with 12 bases between. The CDR3 has 15 residues. Germline values: CDR1 SGHTA, CDR2 FQGNSA. In nucleotides, the CDR3 is TGTGCCAGCAGCTTAGGCGGGACGGAAGCCTACGAGCAGTACTTC. It codes for CASSLGGTEAYEQYF.

The chain employs TRBV11-2 and TRBJ2-1; D gene uncertain. V dropped 3 bases and J dropped 4 bases, with 7 bases sitting between them. This CDR3 spans 13 amino acids. Germline V gives CDR1 SGHAT, CDR2 FQNNGV. Here the CDR3 reads CASSLTDYNEQFF. The CDR3 DNA is TGTGCCAGCAGCTTGACGGATTACAATGAGCAGTTCTTC.

This clonotype was seen only a few times. V is TRBV5-6 and J is TRBJ2-5, with 9 positions matching TRBD1. V gave up 4 bases and J gave up 2 bases; unmatched junction bases: 6. The CDR3 totals 15 residues. Germline V CDR1 and CDR2: SGHDT, YYEEEE. The CDR3 nucleotides read TGTGCCAGCAGCCCGGACAGGGGAATACAAGAGACCCAGTACTTC. Its translation: CASSPDRGIQETQYF. Based on the CDR3 plus reference TRBV5-6 and TRBJ2-5, the full variable domain is DAGVTQSPTHLIKTRGQQVTLRCSPKSGHDTVSWYQQALGQGPQFIFQYYEEEERQRGNFPDRFSGHQFPNYSSELNVNALLLGDSALYLCASSPDRGIQETQYFGPGTRLLVL.

This chain links TRBV5-4 with TRBJ2-1, with D maybe TRBD2 (5 bases). Per germline, CDR1 SGHNT and CDR2 YYREEE (reference sequence). V lost 0 bases and J 15 bases, leaving 13 bases between the germline ends. This CDR3 is built from 12 residues. The CDR3 region is CASSLDMSSRFF. CDR3 nucleotide sequence: TGTGCCAGCAGCTTGGACATGTCTAGCCGGTTCTTC.

The chain has TRBV11-1 and TRBJ2-5, with 9 nucleotides matching TRBD2. V shed 5 bases and J 4 bases; nucleotides not matched to a gene: 8. This CDR3 comprises 15 residues. Germline loops: CDR1 SGHAT, CDR2 FQDESV (reference sequence). CDR3 DNA sequence: TGTGCCAGCAGCCCGGGTAGCGGGAGTGGAGAGACCCAGTACTTC. This encodes CASSPGSGSGETQYF.

The chain has TRBV7-2 and TRBJ2-3; the D gene is possibly TRBD2 (5 bases). Germline V CDR1 and CDR2: SGHTA, FQGNSA. The CDR3 totals 15 residues. Trimming stripped 2 bases from V and 3 bases from J, with 12 bases between. As DNA, the CDR3 is TGTGCCAGCAGCTTACGGCCAGCGGTGACAGATACGCAGTATTTT. Translated: CASSLRPAVTDTQYF.

This sequence joins TRBV20-1 and TRBJ2-7, with D possibly being TRBD2 (5 bases). The CDR3 contains 14 residues. Trimming cost V 6 bases and J 0 bases, with 15 bases left between them. Germline V CDR1 and CDR2: DFQATT, SNEGSKA (reference sequence). CDR3 residues: CSAGVPTSSYEQYF. In DNA form, the CDR3 reads TGCAGTGCGGGAGTCCCAACCAGCTCCTACGAGCAGTACTTC.

This clonotype has more than one count but fewer than ten. The rearrangement links TRBV7-9 to TRBJ2-3; D is perhaps TRBD2 (5 bases). Between the trimmed V and J ends, which lost 3 bases and 1 base, there was a span of 11 bases. The CDR3 runs 15 residues. CDR1 is SEHNR, CDR2 FQNEAQ, per germline (reference sequence). The CDR3 sequence is CASSLGRLRTDTQYF. In DNA form, the CDR3 reads TGTGCCAGCAGCTTGGGCCGACTACGCACAGATACGCAGTATTTT.